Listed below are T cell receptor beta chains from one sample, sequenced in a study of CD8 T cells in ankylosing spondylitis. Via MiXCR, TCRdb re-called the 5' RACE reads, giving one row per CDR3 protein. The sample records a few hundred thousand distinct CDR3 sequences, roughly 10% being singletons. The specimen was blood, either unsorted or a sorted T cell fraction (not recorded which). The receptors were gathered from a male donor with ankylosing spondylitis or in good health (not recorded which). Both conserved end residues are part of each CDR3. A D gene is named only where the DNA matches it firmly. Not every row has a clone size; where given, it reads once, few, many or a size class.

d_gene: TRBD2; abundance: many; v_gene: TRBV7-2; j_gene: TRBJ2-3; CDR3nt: TGTGCCAGCAGCTTGAGCGGGACCAAGTGGGATACGCAGTATTTT; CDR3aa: CASSLSGTKWDTQYF
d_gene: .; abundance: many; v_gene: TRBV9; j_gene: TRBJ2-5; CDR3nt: TGTGCCAGCAGCGTCGGCACCGAAGAGACCCAGTACTTC; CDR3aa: CASSVGTEETQYF
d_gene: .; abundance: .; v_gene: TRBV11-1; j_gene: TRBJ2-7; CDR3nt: TGTGCCAGCAGCCCTACAGGGCCTCCAGACTACGAGCAGTACTTC; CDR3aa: CASSPTGPPDYEQYF
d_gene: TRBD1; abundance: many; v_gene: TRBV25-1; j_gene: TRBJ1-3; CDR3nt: TGTGCCAGCACTTCTCAGACAGGGACTATCTCTGGAAACACCATATATTTT; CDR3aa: CASTSQTGTISGNTIYF
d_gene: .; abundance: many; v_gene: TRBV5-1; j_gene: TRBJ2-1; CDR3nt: TGCGCCAGCAGGGGAGCATGGGGTGAGCAGTTCTTC; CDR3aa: CASRGAWGEQFF
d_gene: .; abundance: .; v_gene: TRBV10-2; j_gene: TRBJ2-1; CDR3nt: TGCGCCAGCAGTGTGCACAGTACCGTCGGGCTCAATGCTGAGCAGTTCTTC; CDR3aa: CASSVHSTVGLNAEQFF
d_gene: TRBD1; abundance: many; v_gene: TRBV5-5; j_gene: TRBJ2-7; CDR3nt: TGTGCCAGCAGCTTTAACAGGGGTGGCGAGCAGTACTTC; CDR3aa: CASSFNRGGEQYF
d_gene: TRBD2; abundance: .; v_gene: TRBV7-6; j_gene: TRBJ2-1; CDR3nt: TGTGCCAGCAGCTTAGTTGGACTAGCGCCTGAGCAGTTCTTC; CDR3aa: CASSLVGLAPEQFF
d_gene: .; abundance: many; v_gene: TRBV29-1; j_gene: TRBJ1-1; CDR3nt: TGCAGCGTTGTTCTGTTCACCGAGACTGAAGCTTTCTTT; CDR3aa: CSVVLFTETEAFF
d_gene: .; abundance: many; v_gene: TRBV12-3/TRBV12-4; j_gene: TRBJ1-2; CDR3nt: TGTGCCAGCAGTTACGACACAACCAACTATGGCTACACCTTC; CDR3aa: CASSYDTTNYGYTF
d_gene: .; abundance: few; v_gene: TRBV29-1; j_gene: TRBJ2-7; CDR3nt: TGCAGCGTTGGAGTTCCTTTTGGGCGATCCTACGAGCAGTACTTC; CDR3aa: CSVGVPFGRSYEQYF
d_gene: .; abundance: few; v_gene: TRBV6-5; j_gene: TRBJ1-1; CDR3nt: TGTGCCAGCAGTTACTCGGAAGTGGACACTGAAGCTTTCTTT; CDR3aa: CASSYSEVDTEAFF
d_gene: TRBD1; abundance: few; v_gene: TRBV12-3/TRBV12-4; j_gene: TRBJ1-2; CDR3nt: TGTGCCAGCAGGGGGACAGGGAGGGGTTATGGCTACACCTTC; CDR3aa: CASRGTGRGYGYTF
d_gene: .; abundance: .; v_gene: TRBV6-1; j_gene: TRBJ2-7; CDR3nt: TGTGCCAGCAGTGGTCCGACCGGAACCGAGCAGTACTTC; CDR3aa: CASSGPTGTEQYF
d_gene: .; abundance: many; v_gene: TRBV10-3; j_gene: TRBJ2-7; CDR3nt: TGTGCCATCAGTGAGTCGATCCGGTCCCACGAGCAGTACTTC; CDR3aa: CAISESIRSHEQYF
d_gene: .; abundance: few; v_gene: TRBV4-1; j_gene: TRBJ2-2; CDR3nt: TGCGCCAGCAGCCAAAGGTTGCAGACGAACACCGGGGAGCTGTTTTTT; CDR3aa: CASSQRLQTNTGELFF
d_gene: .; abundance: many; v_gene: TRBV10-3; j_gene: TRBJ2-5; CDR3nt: TGTGCCATCAGTGAGTCCGGGGAGAAAGGGCAAGAGACCCAGTACTTC; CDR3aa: CAISESGEKGQETQYF
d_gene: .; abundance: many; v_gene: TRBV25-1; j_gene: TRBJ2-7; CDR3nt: TGTGCCAGCGGCGACAGCTCCTACGAGCAGTACTTC; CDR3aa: CASGDSSYEQYF
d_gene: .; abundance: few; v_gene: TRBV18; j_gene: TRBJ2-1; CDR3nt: TGTGCCAGCTCACCCAATCTTACAGGTTACTCCTACAATGAGCAGTTCTTC; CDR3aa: CASSPNLTGYSYNEQFF
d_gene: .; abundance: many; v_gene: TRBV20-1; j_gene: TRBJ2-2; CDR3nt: TGCAGTGCTAGTGACCCCTGGCAGGATAACACCGGGGAGCTGTTTTTT; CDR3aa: CSASDPWQDNTGELFF
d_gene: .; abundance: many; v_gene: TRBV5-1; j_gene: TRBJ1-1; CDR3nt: TGCGCCAGCAGTTCGACGAGGGGGAACACTGAAGCTTTCTTT; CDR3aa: CASSSTRGNTEAFF
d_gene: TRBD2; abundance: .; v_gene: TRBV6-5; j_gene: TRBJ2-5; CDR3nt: TGTGCCAGCAGTTACGTGTGGACTAGCGGGAGGGAGACCCAGTACTTC; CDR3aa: CASSYVWTSGRETQYF
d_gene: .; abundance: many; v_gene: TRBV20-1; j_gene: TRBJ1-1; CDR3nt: TGCAGTGCCCGGGGTGGGAGGAACACTGAAGCTTTCTTT; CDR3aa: CSARGGRNTEAFF
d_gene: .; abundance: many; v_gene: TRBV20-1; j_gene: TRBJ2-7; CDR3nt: TGCAGTGCTAGAGTCCCCCTAGGAGGGTCCGAGCAGTACTTC; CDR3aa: CSARVPLGGSEQYF
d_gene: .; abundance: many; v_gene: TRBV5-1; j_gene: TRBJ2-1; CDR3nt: TGCGCCAGCAGCTTCCTAGGGGATGAGCAGTTCTTC; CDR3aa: CASSFLGDEQFF
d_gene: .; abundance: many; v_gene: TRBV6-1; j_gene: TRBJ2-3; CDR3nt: TGTGCCAGCAGTGAAGGAAAGGGGGAGGCAGATACGCAGTATTTT; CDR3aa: CASSEGKGEADTQYF
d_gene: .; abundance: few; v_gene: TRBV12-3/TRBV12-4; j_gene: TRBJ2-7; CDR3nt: TGTGCCAGCAGTTTTCGGTCCGCGGGTGAGCAGTACTTC; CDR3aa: CASSFRSAGEQYF
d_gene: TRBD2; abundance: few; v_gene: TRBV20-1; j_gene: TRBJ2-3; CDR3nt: TGCAGTGCCTTGACTAGCGGGATGGACACAGATACGCAGTATTTT; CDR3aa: CSALTSGMDTDTQYF
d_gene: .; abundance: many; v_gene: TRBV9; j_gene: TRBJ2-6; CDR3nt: TGTGCCAGCAGCGAAGGGACCGGGGCCAACGTCCTGACTTTC; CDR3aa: CASSEGTGANVLTF
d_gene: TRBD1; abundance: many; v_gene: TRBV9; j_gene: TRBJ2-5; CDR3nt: TGTGCCAGCAGCCAGGGACAGCAGACCCAGTACTTC; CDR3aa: CASSQGQQTQYF
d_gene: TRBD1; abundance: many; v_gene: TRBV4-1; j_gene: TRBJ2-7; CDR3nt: TGCGCCAGCAGCGAACGGACAGGGAACTCCTACGAGCAGTACTTC; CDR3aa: CASSERTGNSYEQYF
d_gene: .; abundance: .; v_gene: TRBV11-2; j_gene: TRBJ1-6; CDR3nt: TGTGCCAGCAGCTTAGCCACGGAGAGCTCCTATAATTCACCCCTCCACTTT; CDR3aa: CASSLATESSYNSPLHF
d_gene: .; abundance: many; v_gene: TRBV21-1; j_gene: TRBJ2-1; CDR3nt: TGTGCCAGCAGCTTTGCCTGCAATGAGCAGTTCTTC; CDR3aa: CASSFACNEQFF
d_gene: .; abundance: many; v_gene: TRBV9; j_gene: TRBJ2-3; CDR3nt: TGTGCCAGCAGCGTAGGAGGGGCCAGCACAGATACGCAGTATTTT; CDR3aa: CASSVGGASTDTQYF
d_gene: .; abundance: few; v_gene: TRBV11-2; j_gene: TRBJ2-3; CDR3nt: TGTGCCAGCAGCTTACTCCGGGGAGGCCTCACAGATACGCAGTATTTT; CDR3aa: CASSLLRGGLTDTQYF
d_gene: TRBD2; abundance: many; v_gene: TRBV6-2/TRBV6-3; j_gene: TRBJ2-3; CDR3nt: TGTGCCAGCATTGAAGCGGGGCCTAGCACAGATACGCAGTATTTT; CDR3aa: CASIEAGPSTDTQYF
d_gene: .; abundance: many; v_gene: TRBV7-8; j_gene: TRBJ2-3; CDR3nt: TGTGCCAGCAGCTTAGCGGGAGTGTTCACAGATACGCAGTATTTT; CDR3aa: CASSLAGVFTDTQYF
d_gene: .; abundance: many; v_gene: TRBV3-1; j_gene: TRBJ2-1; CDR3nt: TGTGCCAGCACACCCCGGGACTCCAATGAGCAGTTCTTC; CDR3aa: CASTPRDSNEQFF
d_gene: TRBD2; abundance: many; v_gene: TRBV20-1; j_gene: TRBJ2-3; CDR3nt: TGCAGTGCTAGCGTGGGTAGCGGGAGGACGCAGTATTTT; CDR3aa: CSASVGSGRTQYF
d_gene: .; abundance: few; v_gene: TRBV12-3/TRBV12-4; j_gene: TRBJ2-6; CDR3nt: TGTGCCAGCGGGGGGCCCGGGGCCAACGTCCTGACTTTC; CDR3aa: CASGGPGANVLTF
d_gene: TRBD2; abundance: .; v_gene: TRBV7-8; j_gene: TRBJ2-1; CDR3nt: TGTGCCAGCAGCTTAGTGGCCAGGGAAACGCTAGCGGGGGGATACAATGAGCAGTTCTTC; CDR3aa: CASSLVARETLAGGYNEQFF
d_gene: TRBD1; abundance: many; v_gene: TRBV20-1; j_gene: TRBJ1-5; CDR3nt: TGCAGTGCTAGACCCTCGACAGGGGTTGTAGGCAATCAGCCCCAGCATTTT; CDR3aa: CSARPSTGVVGNQPQHF
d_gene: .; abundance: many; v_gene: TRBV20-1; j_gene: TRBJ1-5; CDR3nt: TGCAGTGCTAACAGGGACACCGGCAATCAGCCCCAGCATTTT; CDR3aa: CSANRDTGNQPQHF
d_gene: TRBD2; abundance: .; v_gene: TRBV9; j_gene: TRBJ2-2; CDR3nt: TGTGCCAGCAACGCTACGACTAGCGGCCCCACCGGGGAGCTGTTTTTT; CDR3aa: CASNATTSGPTGELFF
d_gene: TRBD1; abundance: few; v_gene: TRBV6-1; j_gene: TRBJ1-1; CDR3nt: TGTGCCAGCACCGAACGACAGGGATGGGGCACTGAAGCTTTCTTT; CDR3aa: CASTERQGWGTEAFF
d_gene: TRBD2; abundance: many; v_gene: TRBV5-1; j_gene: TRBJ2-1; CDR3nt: TGCGCCAGCAGCTTGGGAGGACTAGGAGGTCTGGATGAGCAGTTCTTC; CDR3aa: CASSLGGLGGLDEQFF
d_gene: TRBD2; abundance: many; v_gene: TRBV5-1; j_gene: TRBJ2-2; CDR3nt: TGCGCCAGCAGCTTGGAATTGGGTCTAGCGGGAGTGAAGACCGGGGAGCTGTTTTTT; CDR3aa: CASSLELGLAGVKTGELFF
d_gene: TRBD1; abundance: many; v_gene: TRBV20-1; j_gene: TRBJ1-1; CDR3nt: TGCAGTGCTAATTCGGACAGGGAGCTGAACACTGAAGCTTTCTTT; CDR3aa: CSANSDRELNTEAFF